Listed below are T cell receptor beta chains from one sample, sequenced in a study of blood T cell repertoires in COVID-19. The table came from immunoSEQ multiplex PCR; TCRdb's copy has only in-frame clones and leaves some out. The sample includes around 57,000 clones, approximately 91% seen only once; the top ten take about 4%. Material: peripheral blood. The source of these receptors is a man aged 50-59 years with acute or convalescent COVID-19. Each CDR3 is given with its conserved first and last residue. D genes are given only for firm matches. Clone size appears in some rows only: once, few, many, or a class for an expanded clone.

d_call | j_call | clone_size | v_call | cdr3_aa | cdr3_nt
. | TRBJ1-3 | . | TRBV7-2 | CASSLGLRGNTIYF | TGTGCCAGCAGCTTAGGGTTGCGGGGGAACACCATATATTTT
TRBD2 | TRBJ2-1 | . | TRBV5-5 | CASSLIAGVNEQFF | TGTGCCAGCAGCTTGATTGCGGGGGTTAATGAGCAGTTCTTC
TRBD2 | TRBJ2-5 | . | TRBV4-1 | CASSQMPRGLADQETQYF | TGCGCCAGCAGCCAAATGCCTAGGGGACTAGCGGACCAAGAGACCCAGTACTTC
. | TRBJ2-7 | . | TRBV3-1/TRBV3-2 | CASSQEGRDSEQYF | TGTGCCAGCAGCCAAGAGGGCAGGGATTCCGAGCAGTACTTC
TRBD1 | TRBJ1-2 | . | TRBV6-4 | CASSDSAGGGDGYTF | TGTGCCAGCAGTGACTCGGCAGGGGGAGGCGATGGCTACACCTTC
TRBD2 | TRBJ2-5 | . | TRBV30 | CAWRLAGGLLETQYF | TGTGCCTGGAGACTAGCGGGAGGGCTTTTGGAGACCCAGTACTTC
. | TRBJ2-1 | . | TRBV7-9 | CASSLSQHNEQFF | TGTGCCAGCAGCTTATCACAGCACAATGAGCAGTTCTTC
. | TRBJ1-2 | . | TRBV5-1 | CASRRGTGTTGYTF | TGCGCCAGCAGGAGGGGGACCGGGACGACTGGCTACACCTTC
TRBD1 | TRBJ2-7 | . | TRBV18 | CASSPTRDSSYEQYF | TGTGCCAGCTCACCTACCCGGGACAGCTCCTACGAGCAGTACTTC
TRBD2 | TRBJ2-1 | . | TRBV19 | CASSIGGPYSGSYNEQFF | TGTGCCAGTAGTATAGGGGGCCCCTATAGCGGGAGCTACAATGAGCAGTTCTTC
. | TRBJ2-1 | few | TRBV9 | CASSPPGPYNEQFF | TGTGCCAGCAGCCCCCCAGGCCCTTACAATGAGCAGTTCTTC
TRBD2 | TRBJ2-3 | . | TRBV5-4 | CASSPGTSGRNTDTQYF | TGTGCCAGCAGCCCAGGGACTAGCGGGAGGAACACAGATACGCAGTATTTT
. | TRBJ2-7 | . | TRBV30 | CAWSGQGNHEQYF | TGTGCCTGGAGTGGGCAGGGGAACCACGAGCAGTACTTC
. | TRBJ1-4 | . | TRBV27 | CASSSSVTVEKLFF | .
TRBD2 | TRBJ2-1 | . | TRBV14 | CASSHKLAGGYNEQFF | TGTGCCAGCAGCCACAAACTAGCGGGGGGCTACAATGAGCAGTTCTTC
TRBD1 | TRBJ1-2 | . | TRBV6-1 | CASSDKTGVGYGYTF | TGTGCCAGCAGTGACAAGACAGGGGTAGGCTATGGCTACACCTTC
. | TRBJ2-5 | . | TRBV11-2 | CASSPGASPETQYF | TGTGCCAGCAGCCCGGGTGCGTCCCCAGAGACCCAGTACTTC
TRBD2 | TRBJ2-2 | . | TRBV7-9 | CASSLARLAEAGELFF | TGTGCCAGCAGCTTAGCGAGGCTAGCGGAGGCCGGGGAGCTGTTTTTT